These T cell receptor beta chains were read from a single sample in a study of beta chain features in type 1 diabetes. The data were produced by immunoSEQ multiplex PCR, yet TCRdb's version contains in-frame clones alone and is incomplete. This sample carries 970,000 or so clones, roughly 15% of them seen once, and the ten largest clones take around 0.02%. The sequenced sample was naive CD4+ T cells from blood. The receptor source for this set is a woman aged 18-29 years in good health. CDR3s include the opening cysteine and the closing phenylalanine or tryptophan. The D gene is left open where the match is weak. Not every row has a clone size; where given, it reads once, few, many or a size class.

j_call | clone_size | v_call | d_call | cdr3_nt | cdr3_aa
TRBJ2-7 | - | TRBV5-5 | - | TGTGCCAGCAGCTTGTTAACCGGGAGCAACTACGAGCAGTACTTC | CASSLLTGSNYEQYF
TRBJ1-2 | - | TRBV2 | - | TGTGCCAGCAGTGAGTCAGGGTTCAGTGGCTACACCTTC | CASSESGFSGYTF
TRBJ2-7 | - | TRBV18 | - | TGTGCCAGCTCACCAGGGAATTGGCGGCTAGGCTACGAGCAGTACTTC | CASSPGNWRLGYEQYF
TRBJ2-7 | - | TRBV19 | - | TGTGCCAGTAGTTACCGGATAACCTACGAGCAGTACTTC | CASSYRITYEQYF
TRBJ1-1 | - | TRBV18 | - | TGTGCCAGCACGAACCCTAACACTGAAGCTTTCTTT | CASTNPNTEAFF
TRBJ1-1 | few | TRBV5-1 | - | TGCGCCAGCAGCTTGGAAGGGAATTGGAACACTGAAGCTTTCTTT | CASSLEGNWNTEAFF
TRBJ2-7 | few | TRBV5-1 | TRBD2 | TGCGCCAGCAGCTTGGAGGCTAGCGGGAGTAAGTACGAGCAGTACTTC | CASSLEASGSKYEQYF
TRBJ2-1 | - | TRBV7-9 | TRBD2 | TGTGCCAGCAGCTTCCTGCGGGAGGGCCTCGGGCAGTTCTTC | CASSFLREGLGQFF
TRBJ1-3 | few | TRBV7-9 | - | TGTGCCAGCAGCTTAGGGGACGGTAGTGGAAACACCATATATTTT | CASSLGDGSGNTIYF
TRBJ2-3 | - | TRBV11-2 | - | TGTGCCAGCAGCCCGCGTCCAGGGCAACCTGGGGATACGCAGTATTTT | CASSPRPGQPGDTQYF
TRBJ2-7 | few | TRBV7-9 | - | TGTGCCAGCAGCTGGCGACTAGAAAGCGAGCAGTACTTC | CASSWRLESEQYF
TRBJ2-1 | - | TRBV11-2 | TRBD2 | TGTGCCAGCAGCTTATCCAGCAGGACTAGCGGAACCCCGGGGCAGTTCTTC | CASSLSSRTSGTPGQFF
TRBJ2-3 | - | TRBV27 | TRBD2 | TGTGCCAGCAGTTCATATAGCGGGAGGGCCACAGATACGCAGTATTTT | CASSSYSGRATDTQYF
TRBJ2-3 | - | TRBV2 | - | TGTGCCAGCAGAAAAGCAGATACGCAGTATTTT | CASRKADTQYF
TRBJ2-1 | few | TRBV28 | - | TGTGCCAGCAGTTATGCATCCGAGAGTGGCTACAATGAGCAGTTCTTC | CASSYASESGYNEQFF
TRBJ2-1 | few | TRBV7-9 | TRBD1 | TGTGCCAGCAGCTTACGACAGGGGGCGAAGAGTGAGCAGTTCTTC | CASSLRQGAKSEQFF
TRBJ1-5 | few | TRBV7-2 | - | TGTGCCAGCAGCTTATCTCCAGGTATGCCCAATCAGCCCCAGCATTTT | CASSLSPGMPNQPQHF
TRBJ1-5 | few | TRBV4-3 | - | TGCGCCAGCAGCCAGGGGCGTTGGGGGAATCAGCCCCAGCATTTT | CASSQGRWGNQPQHF
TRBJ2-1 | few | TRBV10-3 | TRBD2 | TGTGCCATCAGTGAGTCTGGCGGGAGGGCCGCTAATGAGCAGTTCTTC | CAISESGGRAANEQFF
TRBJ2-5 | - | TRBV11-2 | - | TGTGCCAGCAGCGTGTCGGGGGCGGGAGAGACCCAGTACTTC | CASSVSGAGETQYF
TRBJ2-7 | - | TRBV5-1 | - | TGCGCCAGCAGCTTGGCGCGGCAGGCTCGGGAGCAGTACTTC | CASSLARQAREQYF
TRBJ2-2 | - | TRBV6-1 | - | TGTGCCAGCAGTGAAGCGGCCGGGGAGCTGTTTTTT | CASSEAAGELFF
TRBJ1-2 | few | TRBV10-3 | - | TGTGCCATCAGTGAGTCGAATCAACGCTACACCTTC | CAISESNQRYTF
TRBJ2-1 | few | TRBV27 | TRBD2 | TGTGCCAGCAGCCGAGGGACTAGCAATGAGCAGTTCTTC | CASSRGTSNEQFF
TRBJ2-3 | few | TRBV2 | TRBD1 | TGTGCCAGCAGTTTGAGGGGGCAGCGCACAGATACGCAGTATTTT | CASSLRGQRTDTQYF
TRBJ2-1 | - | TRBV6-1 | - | TGTGCCAGCAGTGAAATGGCCGTGGGGTACAATGAGCAGTTCTTC | CASSEMAVGYNEQFF
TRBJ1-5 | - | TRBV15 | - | TGTGCCACCAGCAACGTGGGGGGAATCCGCAATCAGCCCCAGCATTTT | CATSNVGGIRNQPQHF
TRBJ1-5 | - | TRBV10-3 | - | TGTGCCATCAGTGAGAGATCATCCCCCGGGGGCAGCAATCAGCCCCAGCATTTT | CAISERSSPGGSNQPQHF
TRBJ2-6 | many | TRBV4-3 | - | TGCGCCAGCAGCACAGGCCACTCTGGGGCCAACGTCCTGACTTTC | CASSTGHSGANVLTF
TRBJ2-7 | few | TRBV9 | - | TGTGCCAGCAGCGTAAGGGCTAGCGAGTCCTACGAGCAGTACTTC | CASSVRASESYEQYF
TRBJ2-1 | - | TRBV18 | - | TGTGCCAGCTCGCCTCAGGACATCTCCTACAATGAGCAGTTCTTC | CASSPQDISYNEQFF
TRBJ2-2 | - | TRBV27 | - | TGTGCCAGCAGTTTTTTACACACCGGGGAGCTGTTTTTT | CASSFLHTGELFF
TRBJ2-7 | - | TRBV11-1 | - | TGTGCCAGCAGCGCACAGGAACCTTACGAGCAGTACTTC | CASSAQEPYEQYF
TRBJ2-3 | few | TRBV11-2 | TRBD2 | TGTGCCAGCAGCTTATCTCGGTTAGCGGGTACAGATACGCAGTATTTT | CASSLSRLAGTDTQYF
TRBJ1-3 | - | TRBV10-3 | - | TGTGCCATCAGTGGTTTCAGCCTCTCTGGAAACACCATATATTTT | CAISGFSLSGNTIYF
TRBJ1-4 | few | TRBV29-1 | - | TGCAGCGTTCTCCAGAGGATCAATGAAAAACTGTTTTTT | CSVLQRINEKLFF
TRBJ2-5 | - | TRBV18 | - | TGTGCCAGCTCGCCCGGAGCCCCCCAAGAGACCCAGTACTTC | CASSPGAPQETQYF
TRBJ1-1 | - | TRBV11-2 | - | TGTGCCAGCAGTCCGCTGGGGGACACTGAAGCTTTCTTT | CASSPLGDTEAFF
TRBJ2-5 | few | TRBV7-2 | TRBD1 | TGTGCCAGCAGACTAGGACAGGGACAAGAGACCCAGTACTTC | CASRLGQGQETQYF
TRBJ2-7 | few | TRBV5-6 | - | TGTGCCAGCAGCCGCGGACTGGGGGCGACTTACGAGCAGTACTTC | CASSRGLGATYEQYF
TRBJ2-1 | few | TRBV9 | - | TGTGCCAGCAGCGTAGGGGGCCGGGAACCCTACAATGAGCAGTTCTTC | CASSVGGREPYNEQFF
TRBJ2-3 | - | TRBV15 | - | TGTGCCACCAGCAGGGACTGGGCGGAAACGCAGTATTTT | CATSRDWAETQYF
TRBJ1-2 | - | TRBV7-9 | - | TGTGCCACCAAAACAGGGAACGACTATGGCTACACCTTC | CATKTGNDYGYTF
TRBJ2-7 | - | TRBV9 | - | TGTGCCAGCAGCGTAGGTCCAGCGGGCGGCTACGAGCAGTACTTC | CASSVGPAGGYEQYF
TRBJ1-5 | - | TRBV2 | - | TGTGCCAGCAGTAGGCAGGGAAATAGGTTAGGCAATCAGCCCCAGCATTTT | CASSRQGNRLGNQPQHF
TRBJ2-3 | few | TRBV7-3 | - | TGTGCCAGCAGCTCCTTCACAGATACGCAGTATTTT | CASSSFTDTQYF
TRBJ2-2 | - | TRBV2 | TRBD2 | TGTGCCAGCAGAGGACTAGCAACCACCGGGGAGCTGTTTTTT | CASRGLATTGELFF
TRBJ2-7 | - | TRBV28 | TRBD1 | TGTGCCAGCAGTTTCAACAGGGGATTTTCATCCTACGAGCAGTACTTC | CASSFNRGFSSYEQYF
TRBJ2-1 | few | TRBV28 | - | TGTGCCAGCAGTCGAGCGGCCCTATACAATGAGCAGTTCTTC | CASSRAALYNEQFF
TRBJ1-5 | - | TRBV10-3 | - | TGTGCCATCAGTGGACAGGGCAATCAGCCCCAGCATTTT | CAISGQGNQPQHF
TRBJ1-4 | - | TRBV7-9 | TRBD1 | TGTGCCAGCAGCCCAACGACAGGGGGAAATGAAAAACTGTTTTTT | CASSPTTGGNEKLFF
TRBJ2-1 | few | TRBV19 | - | TGTGCCAGTACTAAGGATGGCAGCTCCTACAATGAGCAGTTCTTC | CASTKDGSSYNEQFF
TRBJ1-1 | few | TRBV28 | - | TGTGCCAGCAGAAACGGACAGTTGGTTGGTTGGAACACTGAAGCTTTCTTT | CASRNGQLVGWNTEAFF
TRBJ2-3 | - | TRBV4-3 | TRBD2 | TGCGCCAGCAGCCATGGGAGGGACCTGACCACAGATACGCAGTATTTT | CASSHGRDLTTDTQYF
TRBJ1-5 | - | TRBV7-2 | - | TGTGCCAGCAGCTTAGATGCAAGGAGCCAGCATTTT | CASSLDARSQHF
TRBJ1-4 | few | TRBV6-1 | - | TGTGCCAGCAAGTCGACGGTTGCTAATGAAAAACTGTTTTTT | CASKSTVANEKLFF
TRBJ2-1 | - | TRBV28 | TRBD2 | TGTGCCAGCAGTAATAGCGGGAGCCCTTCCTACAATGAGCAGTTCTTC | CASSNSGSPSYNEQFF
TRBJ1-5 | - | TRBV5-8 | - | TGTGCCAGCAGCCTCCTGGGTTCGGGTCACGGCAATCAGCCCCAGCATTTT | CASSLLGSGHGNQPQHF